Shown below are 5 T cell receptor beta chains from a single sample sequenced in a study of blood T cells in healthy people across ages. Primed by a sample-barcoded 5' primer and a J-beta primer mix, a second PCR proceeded for 7 to 11 cycles. TCRdb independently ran MiXCR on the 5' RACE reads; one entry per CDR3 protein. The sample records about 1.4 million distinct CDR3 sequences, 55% to 75% being singletons. Sample: blood. Receptors originate from a young man in good health.

The genes are TRBV9 and TRBJ2-1, with TRBD2 matching over 9 bases. The trim removed 0 bases at V and 5 bases at J, leaving 6 bases unmatched. Germline CDR1 is SGDLS and CDR2 is YYNGEE. The CDR3 is 16 amino acids. The DNA of the CDR3 is TGTGCCAGCAGCGTAGCTCTTGCGGGAGGGGACAATGAGCAGTTCTTC. It is translated as CASSVALAGGDNEQFF.

This clonotype has a single count. CDR3 amino acids: CASSLQGTSYNEQYF. CDR3 nucleotide sequence: TGTGCCAGCAGCTTACAGGGGACCTCCTACAATGAGCAGTACTTC. The chain recombines TRBV7-9 with TRBJ2-1; D is perhaps TRBD1 (6 bases). The better agreement between TRBJ2-7 and the DNA end casts doubt on the J call. CDR1 and CDR2 from the germline V gene are SEHNR and FQNEAQ (reference sequence). This CDR3 spans 15 amino acids.

V is TRBV29-1 and J is TRBJ2-1; D is uncertain. The CDR3 length is 12 residues. V was shortened by 2 bases and J by 6 bases, with 8 bases between the two germline ends. CDR1 is SQVTM and CDR2 is ANQGSEA in the germline V gene. CDR3 amino acids: CSVESGVNEQFF. CDR3 DNA sequence: TGCAGCGTTGAATCGGGTGTCAATGAGCAGTTCTTC.

This clonotype was counted a single time. This chain joins TRBV5-1 and TRBJ2-7, with TRBD2 as a possible D gene (6 bases). The CDR3 is made up of 15 amino acids. Germline CDR1 SGHRS, CDR2 YFSETQ. Deletions cut 3 bases from V and 4 bases from J, with 17 bases between. Written as DNA, the CDR3 is TGCGCCAGCAGCTGGTTGGAGGGCCCGTCGTACGAGCAGTACTTC. It codes for CASSWLEGPSYEQYF.

This CDR3 is CASSNYGEQFF. CDR3 bases: TGTGCCAGCAGTAACTACGGTGAGCAGTTCTTC. The chain couples TRBV12-3 or TRBV12-4 to TRBJ2-1; D is uncertain. Trimming shortened V by 5 bases and J by 9 bases, and 8 bases separated the two germline ends. CDR3 size: 11 residues.